This T cell receptor (beta chain) was identified in a study of T-cell reconstitution after alpha-beta-depleted transplantation in children (TCRdb year 2016). In the study overall: Using TCR repertoire profiling, the study followed T-cell immune reconstitution in a quantitative way in children after TCRalphabeta/CD19-depleted allogeneic hematopoietic cell transplantation.

CDR1 and CDR2, looked up from the germline V gene, are SGHDT and YYEEEE. The germline ends are 17 bases apart after V is trimmed by 7 bases and J by 6 bases. From the cysteine through the phenylalanine, the CDR3 covers 13 amino acids. The read is trimmed to its CDR3 DNA, 39 bases read in frame from base 1. Turning to this clonotype: No antigen is known for it. No clone much larger than this one lies a single base away; base qualities are absent.

In light of the paper, this sample's treatment or condition label describes: allogeneic hematopoietic cell transplantation with graft depleted of TCRalphabeta T cells and CD19 B cells. TCRalphabeta/CD19-depleted allogeneic hematopoietic cell grafts were given to the transplant recipients, all of whom were children. Broader findings and caveats from the paper: In some patients, the high TCRbeta diversity seen at day 60 was put down to recipient T cells and intrathymic progenitors that had survived conditioning. The frequencies of hyperexpanded clones fell over the following months, and after one year, T-cell counts and TCRbeta diversity were mostly attributed to newly produced T cells. The apparently early recovery of alphabetaT-cell counts about two months after transplant reportedly depended on only several hundred rapidly expanded clones that came from non-depleted graft cells.

Library preparation was by PCR. Data came from an Illumina HiSeq 2500. Molecular barcoding was employed in the preparation of TCR libraries, with unique molecular identifiers being used to normalize TCRbeta repertoire quantification. TCRdb trimmed the raw reads at Q25, called clones with MiXCR and kept productive beta chains. Every entry covers one CDR3 protein and lists the most common genes and DNA from its rows. The sample includes around 670,000 distinct CDR3 sequences, with about an eighth observed a single time. Together, the top ten hold 0.79% of the sample. The sequence derives from a girl between 2 and 10 years old with congenital amegakaryocytic thrombocytopenia, due to receive a stem cell transplant. This sequence uses TRBV5-6 and TRBJ2-7; possibly the D gene is TRBD2, per 5 matching bases. Sequences were derived from PBMCs, sampled before TCRalphabeta/CD19-depleted stem cell transplant. The CDR3 region has the sequence CASRGEGEGEQYF. The nucleotide sequence is TGTGCCAGCCGTGGTGAGGGAGAGGGCGAGCAGTACTTC.